The sequence of this T cell receptor (beta chain) was determined in a study of yellow fever vaccine responses in identical twins. One entry per CDR3 protein, called by TCRdb with MiXCR from the RT-PCR reads. Here the sample spans about 10,000 distinct CDR3 sequences, roughly 80% being singletons. There are a few counts of this clonotype. The V end lost 5 bases, the J end lost 1 base, and 21 bases lay between the germline ends. Germline CDR1 and CDR2: KGHSH and LQKENI. CDR3 length: 18 residues. This sequence was found in a woman aged 18-29 years who received the yellow fever vaccine. The sample was T cells from blood (PBMCs), unsorted or a sorted subset (not recorded which), taken before or after yellow fever vaccination (not recorded which). The V call is TRBV18, the J call TRBJ2-1, with D unresolved. CDR3 residues: CASSAFSPHGRSYNEQFF. In DNA form, the CDR3 reads TGTGCCAGCTCAGCGTTCTCCCCCCACGGAAGATCCTACAATGAGCAGTTCTTC. Variable domain in full (rest from reference TRBV18 and TRBJ2-1): NAGVMQNPRHLVRRRGQEARLRCSPMKGHSHVYWYRQLPEEGLKFMVYLQKENIIDESGMPKERFSAEFPKEGPSILRIQQVVRGDSAAYFCASSAFSPHGRSYNEQFFGPGTRLTVL.